This T cell receptor (beta chain) emerged from a study of T-cell memory formation after mild COVID-19 (dated by TCRdb to the early 2020s). For context, the study as a whole: Most TCR sequence clusters were specific to one of the two donors. Longitudinal TCRalpha and TCRbeta repertoire sequencing tracked T-cell clones expanding and contracting after mild COVID-19 in a couple of donors. Two young, previously healthy adult volunteers, one female and one male, were included in the cohort. Summary of the overall study and its limitations: Contracting CD4+ clones were found mainly in CM and EM memory subsets, while CD8+ clones were enriched in EMRA. The study included only a couple of mild cases, and larger cohorts that include severe cases with pre-infection samples were judged to be necessary. SARS-CoV-2 specificity was not confirmed for the second-wave clones peaking on day 37. Clones contracting from day 15 to 85 had balanced CD4/CD8 phenotypes, while a second wave expanding from day 15 to 37 was biased towards CD4+. Some responding clones were found in pre-infection memory, which suggests that pre-existing cross-reactive memory T cells took part in the SARS-CoV-2 response.

Sequenced on an Illumina NovaSeq 6000. TCRalpha and TCRbeta cDNA libraries were constructed by 5'RACE with constant-segment primers, with sample barcodes and unique molecular identifiers being introduced. Trizol reagent was used to extract RNA from every sample. The libraries were amplified in two PCR steps, and the second step added a second sample barcode and Illumina TruSeq adapters. Libraries were sequenced on an Illumina NovaSeq with 2 x 150 bp paired-end reads. In the authors' own workflow: With migec v1.2.7, reads were demultiplexed and then collapsed into UMI-guided consensus sequences. Using mixcr v2.1.11, UMI consensuses were aligned to TRA and TRB V and J templates and then assembled into clonotypes. Clonotypes were classified as expanded or contracted when called significant by both edgeR and NoisET, with noise models trained on biological replicates. For edgeR calls, the thresholds were a false discovery rate-adjusted p below 0.01 and a log2 fold-change of 1. As an exploratory analysis of dynamics, PCA with hierarchical clustering was applied to max-normalized trajectories of the 1000 most abundant clonotypes. The CD4 or CD8 phenotype of responding clones was assigned using the separately sequenced CD4+ and CD8+ repertoires. TCRdb cleaned the public reads at Q25 with fastp, built clones with MiXCR and kept in-frame beta chains. One record per CDR3 amino acid sequence lists the most common genes and DNA. TCRdb's processing, not the authors' own work, is the source of the V and J calls. Across this sample there are some 120,000 distinct CDR3 sequences, with 15% to 20% seen only once. The ten largest clones take up approximately 13% of the sample.

A word on this clonotype: What this receptor recognizes is not known. Base qualities are missing; no much larger clone stands one base away.

The CDR3 runs 16 amino acids, cysteine and phenylalanine included. Only the CDR3 portion is preserved as DNA: 48 bases, with reading frame beginning at the first base. V is reduced by 4 bases and J by 7 bases, leaving a spacing of 20 bases between them. Ficoll-Paque density gradient centrifugation was the method used to isolate PBMCs. What was sequenced was PBMCs or a T cell subset sorted from them (not recorded which). The chain links TRBV12-3 or TRBV12-4 with TRBJ2-4, and perhaps TRBD2 as D gene, on 6 matching bases. The sequence was obtained from an adult woman who had mild COVID-19 (a few samples of this study predate the infection). The sample titles of this study are shuffled in the database, so cell type and time point are left out; the donor was told from shared clones. The sequence in DNA is TGTGCCAGCAGTTCACCTTCCAGGGAGGCTGCGAACATTCAGTACTTC. Its translation reads: CASSSPSREAANIQYF.